The rows below give T cell receptor beta chains drawn from one sample of a study of T cells in Graves' hyperthyroidism and ophthalmopathy. TCRdb processed the multiplex PCR reads anew with MiXCR; each CDR3 protein has one entry. The sample carries approximately 610,000 distinct CDR3 sequences, roughly 14% recorded once. The sample comprised blood. The receptors shown here come from a woman aged 40 to 50 with Graves' ophthalmopathy. Both conserved end residues are part of each CDR3. D genes are given only for firm matches. Clone size is stated in some rows and not others, as once, few, many or a class when expanded.

V,D,J,size,CDR3,DNA
TRBV27,NA,TRBJ1-2,NA,CASSLSLTYGYTF,TGTGCCAGCAGTTTATCGTTGACCTATGGCTACACCTTC
TRBV12-3/TRBV12-4,NA,TRBJ1-5,many,CASRSDESPQHF,TGTGCCAGCAGGTCCGACGAAAGCCCCCAGCATTTT
TRBV20-1,TRBD1,TRBJ2-7,many,CSAITGGSERYYEQYF,TGCAGTGCTATTACAGGGGGGAGCGAACGCTACTACGAGCAGTACTTC
TRBV7-2,TRBD1,TRBJ1-5,many,CASSFQGAGQPQHF,TGTGCCAGCAGCTTCCAGGGGGCTGGGCAGCCCCAGCATTTT
TRBV3-1,TRBD1,TRBJ1-1,few,CASSQETDRGDTEAFF,TGTGCCAGCAGCCAAGAGACGGACAGGGGGGACACTGAAGCTTTCTTT
TRBV6-2/TRBV6-3,NA,TRBJ1-5,many,CASSYSVGRRNQPQHF,TGTGCCAGCAGTTACTCGGTTGGACGGCGCAATCAGCCCCAGCATTTT
TRBV6-2/TRBV6-3,TRBD2,TRBJ2-2,many,CASSLWLAGGPGELFF,TGTGCCAGCAGTTTATGGCTAGCGGGAGGTCCCGGGGAGCTGTTTTTT
TRBV11-1,TRBD2,TRBJ2-7,many,CASSSPTSGTTNSLYEQYF,TGTGCCAGCAGCTCCCCGACTAGCGGGACCACGAACAGTCTCTACGAGCAGTACTTC
TRBV28,TRBD1,TRBJ2-7,NA,CASWDSGTGTYEQYF,TGTGCCAGTTGGGATTCCGGGACAGGGACCTACGAGCAGTACTTC
TRBV29-1,TRBD1,TRBJ2-5,many,CSARGTGVEETQYF,TGCAGCGCGAGGGGGACAGGGGTCGAAGAGACCCAGTACTTC
TRBV29-1,NA,TRBJ2-5,many,CSVDAGTETQYF,TGCAGCGTTGATGCCGGGACTGAGACCCAGTACTTC
TRBV5-1,NA,TRBJ1-2,few,CASSLTPGQTYNYGYTF,TGCGCCAGCAGCTTGACCCCTGGACAGACCTATAACTATGGCTACACCTTC
TRBV6-1,NA,TRBJ2-5,many,CASFRDLEGSAQYF,TGTGCCAGCTTCCGGGACTTAGAAGGGTCGGCCCAGTACTTC
TRBV5-1,NA,TRBJ1-1,NA,CASSLDYGDEAFF,TGCGCCAGCAGCTTGGATTACGGGGATGAAGCTTTCTTT
TRBV4-3,TRBD2,TRBJ2-1,NA,CASSLDRLAGDNEQFF,TGCGCCAGCAGCCTAGATCGACTAGCGGGAGACAATGAGCAGTTCTTC
TRBV12-3/TRBV12-4,NA,TRBJ2-6,once,CASSRMAQSSGTNVLTF,TGTGCCAGCAGCCGGATGGCCCAGAGCTCTGGGACCAACGTCCTGACTTTC
TRBV30,TRBD1,TRBJ1-5,NA,CAFDRVGQPQHF,TGTGCCTTTGACAGGGTTGGTCAGCCCCAGCATTTT
TRBV6-1,TRBD2,TRBJ2-2,many,CASSGTSGSTGELFF,TGTGCCAGCAGCGGGACTAGCGGGAGCACCGGGGAGCTGTTTTTT
TRBV14,NA,TRBJ2-7,many,CASSPRESSYEQYF,TGTGCCAGCAGCCCGAGGGAGAGCTCCTACGAGCAGTACTTC
TRBV7-7,NA,TRBJ2-5,many,CASSLGGIPETQYF,TGTGCTAGCAGCTTAGGCGGCATCCCCGAGACCCAGTACTTC
TRBV20-1,NA,TRBJ1-2,many,CSAKRGNYGYTF,TGCAGTGCTAAGCGGGGTAACTATGGCTACACCTTC
TRBV7-8,TRBD1,TRBJ1-5,many,CASSNSGGQPQHF,TGTGCCAGCAGCAACTCAGGGGGTCAGCCCCAGCATTTT
TRBV2,TRBD2,TRBJ2-7,many,CASTGGTEQYF,TGTGCCAGCACGGGGGGGACCGAGCAGTACTTC
TRBV30,NA,TRBJ2-6,few,CAWRVAGANVLTF,TGTGCCTGGAGGGTAGCCGGGGCCAACGTCCTGACTTTC
TRBV29-1,TRBD1,TRBJ1-1,many,CSVDRGQMNTEAFF,TGCAGCGTTGACAGGGGGCAGATGAACACTGAAGCTTTCTTT
TRBV29-1,NA,TRBJ1-1,many,CSVGDNYGTEAFF,TGCAGCGTTGGAGACAATTACGGCACTGAAGCTTTCTTT
TRBV6-1,NA,TRBJ1-5,few,CASSELPASNQPQHF,TGTGCCAGCAGTGAGTTGCCAGCTAGCAATCAGCCCCAGCATTTT
TRBV27,TRBD2,TRBJ2-2,many,CASSLVLAGLNTGELFF,TGTGCCAGCAGTTTAGTACTAGCGGGACTGAACACCGGGGAGCTGTTTTTT
TRBV7-2,TRBD2,TRBJ2-5,many,CASTPGSSGEETQYF,TGTGCCAGCACTCCGGGGTCAAGCGGGGAAGAGACCCAGTACTTC
TRBV19,NA,TRBJ1-5,many,CASSKAANNQPQHF,TGTGCCAGTAGTAAGGCGGCAAACAATCAGCCCCAGCATTTT
TRBV7-3,NA,TRBJ1-2,many,CASSSLQGRDGYTF,TGTGCCAGCAGCTCCCTTCAGGGGAGGGATGGCTACACCTTC
TRBV30,NA,TRBJ1-2,many,CAWQKPTLYGYTF,TGTGCCTGGCAGAAACCCACACTTTATGGCTACACCTTC
TRBV6-2/TRBV6-3,NA,TRBJ1-1,once,CASSYSFGNTGAFF,TGTGCCAGCAGTTACTCCTTCGGTAACACTGGAGCTTTCTTT
TRBV28,NA,TRBJ2-3,many,CASSRGSRPDTQYF,TGTGCCAGCAGTCGTGGATCTAGGCCAGATACGCAGTATTTT
TRBV6-2/TRBV6-3,TRBD2,TRBJ2-5,many,CASSTSGNQETQYF,TGTGCCAGCAGCACTAGCGGCAACCAAGAGACCCAGTACTTC
TRBV28,NA,TRBJ2-7,many,CTSSRGYEQYF,TGTACCAGCAGTCGGGGCTACGAGCAGTACTTC
TRBV9,NA,TRBJ1-3,many,CASSVSDRFSGNTIYF,TGTGCCAGCAGCGTCTCGGACAGATTCTCTGGAAACACCATATATTTT